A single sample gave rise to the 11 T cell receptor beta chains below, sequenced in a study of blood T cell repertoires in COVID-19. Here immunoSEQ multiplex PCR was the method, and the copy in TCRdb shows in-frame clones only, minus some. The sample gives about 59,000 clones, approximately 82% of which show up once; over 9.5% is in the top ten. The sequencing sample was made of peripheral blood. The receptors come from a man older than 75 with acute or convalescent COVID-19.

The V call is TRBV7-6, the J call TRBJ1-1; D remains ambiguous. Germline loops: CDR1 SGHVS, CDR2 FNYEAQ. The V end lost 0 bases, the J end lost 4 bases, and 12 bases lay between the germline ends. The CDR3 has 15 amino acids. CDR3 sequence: CASSLASGHGTEAFF. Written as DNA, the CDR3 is TGTGCCAGCAGCTTAGCATCTGGGCATGGCACTGAAGCTTTCTTT.

The CDR3 reads CASSATLTSGGLRGNTDTQYF. CDR3 nucleotides: TGTGCCAGCAGCGCCACGCTAACTAGCGGGGGCCTCCGGGGAAACACAGATACGCAGTATTTT. This chain joins TRBV9 and TRBJ2-3, with TRBD2 matching over 11 bases. V gave up 3 bases and J gave up 2 bases; unmatched junction bases: 20. The CDR3 totals 21 residues. Germline V lookup: CDR1 SGDLS, CDR2 YYNGEE.

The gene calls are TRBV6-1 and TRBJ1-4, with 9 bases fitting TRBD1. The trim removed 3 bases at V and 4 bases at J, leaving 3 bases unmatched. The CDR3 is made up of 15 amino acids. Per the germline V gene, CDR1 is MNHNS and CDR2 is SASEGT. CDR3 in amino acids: CASSDPGQGNEKLFF. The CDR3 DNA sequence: TGTGCCAGCAGTGACCCGGGACAGGGTAATGAAAAACTGTTTTTT.

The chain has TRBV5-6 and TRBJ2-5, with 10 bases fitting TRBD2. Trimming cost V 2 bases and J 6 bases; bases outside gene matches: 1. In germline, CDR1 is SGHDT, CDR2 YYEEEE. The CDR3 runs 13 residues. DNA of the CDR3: TGTGCCAGCAGCTTAGCGGGAGGGAAGACCCAGTACTTC. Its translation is CASSLAGGKTQYF.

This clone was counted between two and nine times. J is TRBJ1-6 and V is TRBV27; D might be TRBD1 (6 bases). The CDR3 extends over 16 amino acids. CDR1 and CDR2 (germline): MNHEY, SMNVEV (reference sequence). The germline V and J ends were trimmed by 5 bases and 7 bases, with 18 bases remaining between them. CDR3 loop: CASSKSLTGGNSPLHF. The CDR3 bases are TGTGCCAGCAGTAAATCTTTGACAGGCGGCAATTCACCCCTCCACTTT.

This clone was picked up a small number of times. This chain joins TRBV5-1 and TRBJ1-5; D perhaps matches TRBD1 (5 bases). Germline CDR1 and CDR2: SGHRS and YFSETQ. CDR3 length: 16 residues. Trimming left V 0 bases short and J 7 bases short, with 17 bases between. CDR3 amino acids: CASSLVGAGSGQPQHF. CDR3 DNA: TGCGCCAGCAGCTTGGTAGGGGCCGGGTCCGGACAGCCCCAGCATTTT.

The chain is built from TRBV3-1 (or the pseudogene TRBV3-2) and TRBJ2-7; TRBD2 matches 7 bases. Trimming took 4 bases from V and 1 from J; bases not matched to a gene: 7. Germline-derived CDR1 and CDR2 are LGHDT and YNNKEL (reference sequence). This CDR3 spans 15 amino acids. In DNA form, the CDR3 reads TGTGCCAGCAGCCTATTCGCGGGGGATTCCTACGAGCAGTACTTC. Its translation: CASSLFAGDSYEQYF.

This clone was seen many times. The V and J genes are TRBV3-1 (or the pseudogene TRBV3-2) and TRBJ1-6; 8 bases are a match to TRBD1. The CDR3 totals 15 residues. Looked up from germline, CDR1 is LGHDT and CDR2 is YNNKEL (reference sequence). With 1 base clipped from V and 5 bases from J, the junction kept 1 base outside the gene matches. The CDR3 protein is CASSQGTGNNSPLHF. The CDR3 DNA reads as TGTGCCAGCAGCCAAGGGACAGGGAATAATTCACCCCTCCACTTT.

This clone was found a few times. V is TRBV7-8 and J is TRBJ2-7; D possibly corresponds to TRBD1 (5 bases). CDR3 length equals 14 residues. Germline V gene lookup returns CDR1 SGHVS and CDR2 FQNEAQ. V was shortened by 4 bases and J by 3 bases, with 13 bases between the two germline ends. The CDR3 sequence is CASSYNTGGYEQYF. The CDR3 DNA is TGTGCCAGCAGCTATAATACAGGTGGCTACGAGCAGTACTTC.

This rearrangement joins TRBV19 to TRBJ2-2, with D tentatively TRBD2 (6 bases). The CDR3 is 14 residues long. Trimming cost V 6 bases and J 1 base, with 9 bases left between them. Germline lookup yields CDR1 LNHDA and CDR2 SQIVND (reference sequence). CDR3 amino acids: CASRDYENTGELFF. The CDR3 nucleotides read TGTGCCAGTAGGGACTATGAGAACACCGGGGAGCTGTTTTTT.

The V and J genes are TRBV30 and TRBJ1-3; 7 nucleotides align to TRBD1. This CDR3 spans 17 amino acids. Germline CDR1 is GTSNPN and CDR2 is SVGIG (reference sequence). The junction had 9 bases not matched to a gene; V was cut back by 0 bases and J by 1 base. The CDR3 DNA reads TGTGCCTGGAGTGTACAGACAGGGTCTATTTCTGGAAACACCATATATTTT. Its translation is CAWSVQTGSISGNTIYF.